These 2 T cell receptor beta chains share one sample of origin, sequenced in a study of PD-L1 blockade in urothelial cancer (dated by TCRdb to about 2017). Library construction relied on the immunoSEQ multiplex PCR assay. In TCRdb, the immuneACCESS table is reduced to in-frame sequences with V and J assigned. These tables do not hold every clone; where another copy was compared, an unresolved V gene accounts for under half, and the others remain unexplained. The sample has approximately 71,000 clones on record, 70% to 90% of them singletons. The top ten hold around 3.3% of the sample. The source material was PBMCs, sampled around atezolizumab (anti-PD-L1) treatment. The receptor source for this set is a man aged 55 to 70 with urothelial cancer.

V gene TRBV10-3 combines with J gene TRBJ1-5; a possible D gene is TRBD1 (5 bases). CDR3 size: 16 residues. Germline V CDR1 and CDR2: ENHRY, SYGVKD. V shed 3 bases and J shed 2 bases, with 14 bases lying between them. CDR3 protein: CAISEGVGVGNQPQHF. CDR3 DNA: TGTGCCATCAGTGAAGGGGTAGGGGTCGGCAATCAGCCCCAGCATTTT.

The V gene is TRBV25-1, the J gene TRBJ1-6; D may be TRBD1 (5 bases). Between the trimmed V and J ends, which lost 4 bases and 5 bases, there was a span of 18 bases. CDR1 is MGHDK, CDR2 SYGVNS, per germline. This CDR3 comprises 17 residues. CDR3: CASSALGTGTNNSPLHF. In DNA form, the CDR3 reads TGTGCCAGCAGTGCCCTTGGGACCGGGACTAATAATTCACCCCTCCACTTT.